The 16 T cell receptor beta chains below come from one sample, sequenced in a study of CD8 T cells in Susac syndrome. With random hexamers, reverse transcription was performed on about 0.45 to 1 ug of RNA. From the immunoSEQ multiplex PCR reads, TCRdb called clonotypes with MiXCR, one entry per CDR3 protein. The sample has 250,000 to 350,000 distinct CDR3 sequences, about 91% seen once. Sequencing was performed on CD4+ T cells from PBMCs. All receptors come from a human donor with multiple sclerosis.

The rearrangement links TRBV5-6 to TRBJ2-2, with 9 nucleotides matching TRBD1. This CDR3 has 16 residues. V was clipped by 1 base and J by 7 bases; unmatched bases: 8. The germline gives CDR1 SGHDT, CDR2 YYEEEE. The CDR3 region is CASSLLGQGSGGELFF. The DNA of the CDR3 is TGTGCCAGCAGCTTGTTGGGACAGGGATCCGGCGGGGAGCTGTTTTTT. The full variable domain, rest sourced from reference TRBV5-6 and TRBJ2-2, is DAGVTQSPTHLIKTRGQQVTLRCSPKSGHDTVSWYQQALGQGPQFIFQYYEEEERQRGNFPDRFSGHQFPNYSSELNVNALLLGDSALYLCASSLLGQGSGGELFFGEGSRLTVL.

The chain links TRBV4-1 to TRBJ1-2, with a tentative D call TRBD1 (5 bases). CDR1 is MGHRA and CDR2 is YSYEKL in the germline V gene. Trimming removed 2 bases from V and 8 bases from J, with 18 bases in between. The CDR3 length is 15 residues. The CDR3 DNA reads TGCGCCAGCAGCCAATTAGGAGCGACAGAGGGCGGCTACACCTTC. Translated, it gives CASSQLGATEGGYTF.

The chain employs TRBV7-6 and TRBJ2-2, with 9 bases aligning to TRBD1. CDR1 and CDR2 (germline): SGHVS, FNYEAQ. The J segment lost 2 bases and the V segment lost 4 bases, leaving 5 bases of the junction unmatched. This CDR3 spans 16 amino acids. CDR3 DNA sequence: TGTGCCAGCAGCTCTGAGACAGGGGGAAACACCGGGGAGCTGTTTTTT. This gives the protein CASSSETGGNTGELFF.

The rearrangement links TRBV14 to TRBJ1-6, with D perhaps matching TRBD1 (5 bases). V shed 0 bases and J shed 13 bases, with 13 bases lying between them. The CDR3 is 14 residues long. Germline assignment: CDR1 SGHDN and CDR2 FVKESK. As DNA, the CDR3 is TGTGCCAGCAGCCAAGAAGGGGTCCTGGCCCCCCTCCACTTT. This translates into CASSQEGVLAPLHF.

This clonotype has just one count. The chain uses TRBV7-9 and TRBJ2-2; D perhaps matches TRBD2 (6 bases). The V and J ends lost 5 bases and 4 bases respectively, with 17 bases between them. CDR1 is SEHNR, CDR2 FQNEAQ, per germline (reference sequence). The CDR3 totals 16 residues. CDR3 loop: CASSPPTGLLTGELFF. In DNA form, the CDR3 reads TGTGCCAGCAGCCCACCAACGGGACTTCTCACCGGGGAGCTGTTTTTT.

The chain uses TRBV4-1 and TRBJ2-1, with a weak D call TRBD2 (5 bases). CDR1 is MGHRA, CDR2 YSYEKL, per germline. The CDR3 has 14 residues. The CDR3 nucleotides read TGCAACAGCAGCCAAACCCGTAGCCGGGGTGAGCAGTTCTTC. Translating gives CNSSQTRSRGEQFF.

The chain combines TRBV27 with TRBJ1-1; weak D call: TRBD1 (6 bases). CDR1 and CDR2 from the germline V gene are MNHEY and SMNVEV (reference sequence). V lost 6 bases to trimming and J lost 1 base, with 21 bases between them. This CDR3 has 17 residues. CDR3 coding DNA: TGTGCCAGCAGCCCAAACGCTGGGGGGCGTGGGAACACTGAAGCTTTCTTT. Encoded protein: CASSPNAGGRGNTEAFF.

This chain links TRBV18 with TRBJ1-1; D possibly corresponds to TRBD1 (5 bases). The V end lost 4 bases, the J end lost 4 bases, and 22 bases lay between the germline ends. The germline CDR1 and CDR2 sequences are KGHSH and LQKENI. The CDR3 contains 17 residues. This CDR3 is CASSRRGSGITVTEAFF. For the CDR3, the DNA is TGTGCCAGCTCACGACGAGGTTCAGGGATAACGGTCACTGAAGCTTTCTTT.

This chain links TRBV20-1 with TRBJ1-1; D gene unclear. Trimming stripped 3 bases from V and 0 bases from J, with 11 bases between. Germline CDR1 DFQATT, CDR2 SNEGSKA (reference sequence). CDR3 length equals 14 residues. CDR3 coding DNA: TGCAGTGCTAGGTCCGAAAACTTGAACACTGAAGCTTTCTTT. Its translation is CSARSENLNTEAFF.

The chain carries TRBV5-1 and TRBJ2-1; no reliable D call. Germline V gene lookup returns CDR1 SGHRS and CDR2 YFSETQ. CDR3 length: 15 residues. V lost 0 bases and J 5 bases, leaving 12 bases between the germline ends. DNA for the CDR3: TGCGCCAGCAGCTTGGAGGGTAAAGGGCACAATGAGCAGTTCTTC. It yields the protein CASSLEGKGHNEQFF.

This chain joins TRBV7-2 and TRBJ1-1; TRBD1 aligns across 7 bases. V was clipped by 2 bases and J by 7 bases; unmatched bases: 13. Looked up from germline, CDR1 is SGHTA and CDR2 is FQGNSA. The CDR3 runs to 16 residues. In DNA form, the CDR3 reads TGTGCCAGCAGCTTAAGCACAGGGGTGAACGGTCGTGAAGCTTTCTTT. Translated: CASSLSTGVNGREAFF.

V is TRBV5-1 and J is TRBJ1-2; weak D call: TRBD1 (5 bases). V lost 0 bases, J lost 1 base, and 10 bases lay in between. The CDR3 is 15 amino acids. Germline-derived CDR1 and CDR2 are SGHRS and YFSETQ. In DNA form, the CDR3 reads TGCGCCAGCAGCTTGGCCTCGGGGGTTAACTATGGCTACACCTTC. Translation gives CASSLASGVNYGYTF.

This clonotype was observed a handful of times. The chain links TRBV2 to TRBJ2-2; possibly TRBD1 or TRBD2 for D (5 bases each). CDR1 and CDR2 (germline): SNHLY, FYNNEI. The CDR3 totals 13 residues. V lost 4 bases to trimming and J lost 8 bases, with 11 bases between them. The CDR3 DNA follows: TGTGCCAGCAGTGGCCAGGGCGGGGGGGAGCTGTTTTTT. This sequence encodes CASSGQGGGELFF.

The chain links TRBV5-1 to TRBJ2-1; D may match TRBD1 or TRBD2 (6 bases each). The germline V gene encodes CDR1 SGHRS and CDR2 YFSETQ. V lost 3 bases to trimming and J lost 10 bases, with 14 bases between them. The CDR3 is 13 amino acids. The CDR3 nucleotides read TGCGCCAGCAGCTCCCCCCGGAGGGGGGAGCAGTTCTTC. Amino acid sequence: CASSSPRRGEQFF.

CDR3 sequence: CASSPQGSGNYGYTF. The CDR3 DNA reads TGTGCCAGCAGTCCCCAGGGGTCAGGGAACTATGGCTACACCTTC. The genes are TRBV12-3 or TRBV12-4 and TRBJ1-2; weak D call: TRBD1 (6 bases). V lost 5 bases to trimming and J lost 2 bases, with 15 bases between them. The length of the CDR3 is 15 residues.

The CDR3 DNA is TGTGCCAGCAGTCCAAGACAGGGAATGGAGACCGGGGAGCTGTTTTTT. Its protein is CASSPRQGMETGELFF. The genes are TRBV6-1 and TRBJ2-2, with 7 bases fitting TRBD1. The CDR3 has 16 amino acids. Unmatched junction bases numbered 11, after V lost 5 bases and J lost 5 bases. The germline V gene has CDR1 MNHNS and CDR2 SASEGT.